This TCR beta chain came from a study of a mutant IDH1 vaccine in newly diagnosed glioma. Turning to the study itself: Treatment recipients were about 62% male and roughly 38% female, and their mean age was approximately 43 years. Prior therapy was radiotherapy, temozolomide, or both; most received both. Study-wide results and caveats: Pseudoprogression apparently lacked any relation to changes in top peripheral T cell clonotypes. Detectable vaccine-induced immune responses arose in around 93% of patients.

Time point meaning: baseline, week 1 (first vaccination visit). Treatment indicated: pre-vaccination baseline after standard-of-care therapy. CDR3 size: 13 residues. The V gene's germline CDR1 is LNHDA and CDR2 SQIVND (reference sequence). V dropped 2 bases and J dropped 3 bases, with 6 bases sitting between them. Repertoires were generated with immunoSEQ multiplex PCR, while TCRdb's copy carries only in-frame clones and drops some. This sample has about 67,000 clones; about four fifths occur once, and the top ten carry around 4.5%. Of note for this clone: Its antigen is still unknown.

The receptor was derived from a woman between 18 and 30 years old with glioma. Some clones in this sample may be carry-over from other donors' samples. Sequences were derived from peripheral blood mononuclear cells (PBMCs), sampled from a glioma patient treated with radiotherapy, temozolomide or both. The V gene is TRBV19, the J gene TRBJ2-3, with D unresolved. The CDR3 is CASSILDTDTQYF. The CDR3 nucleotides read TGTGCCAGTAGTATACTAGATACAGATACGCAGTATTTT. Filled out from reference TRBV19 and TRBJ2-3, the complete variable domain reads DGGITQSPKYLFRKEGQNVTLSCEQNLNHDAMYWYRQDPGQGLRLIYYSQIVNDFQKGDIAEGYSVSREKKESFPLTVTSAQKNPTAFYLCASSILDTDTQYFGPGTRLTVL.